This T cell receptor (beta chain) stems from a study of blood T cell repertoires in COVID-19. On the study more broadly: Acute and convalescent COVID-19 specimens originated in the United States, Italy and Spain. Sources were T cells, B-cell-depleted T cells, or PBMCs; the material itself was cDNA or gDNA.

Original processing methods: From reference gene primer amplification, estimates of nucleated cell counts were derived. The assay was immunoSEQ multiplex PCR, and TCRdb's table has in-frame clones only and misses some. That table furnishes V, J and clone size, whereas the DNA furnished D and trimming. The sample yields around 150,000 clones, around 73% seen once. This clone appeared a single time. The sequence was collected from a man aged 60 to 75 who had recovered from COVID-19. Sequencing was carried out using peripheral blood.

CDR3 sequence (DNA): TGTGCCAGCAGCCAAGGGCCTAGCGGGGAAAGCGAGCAGTACTTC. This sequence encodes CASSQGPSGESEQYF. This rearrangement joins TRBV3-1 (or the pseudogene TRBV3-2) to TRBJ2-7, with 9 positions matching TRBD2. The CDR3 extends over 15 amino acids. The trim removed 1 base at V and 6 bases at J, leaving 7 bases unmatched. Germline V gene sequence: CDR1 LGHDT, CDR2 YNNKEL (reference sequence).